The 15 T cell receptor beta chains reported below all come from one sample, sequenced in a study of blood T cell repertoires in COVID-19. Sequenced by immunoSEQ multiplex PCR; TCRdb stores in-frame clones only, minus some. The sample records fewer than 350,000 clones, about 91% being singletons. The specimen was peripheral blood. These receptors came from a woman between 25 and 40 years old with COVID-19, enrolled during active disease.

The chain has TRBV6-2 or TRBV6-3 and TRBJ1-5, with 7 positions matching TRBD1. CDR1 MNHEY and CDR2 SVGEGT come from the germline V gene. The trim removed 6 bases at V and 3 bases at J, leaving 8 bases unmatched. CDR3 length equals 15 residues. Here the CDR3 reads CASSTTGVANQPQHF. Here the CDR3 DNA reads TGTGCCAGCAGCACAACAGGGGTTGCCAATCAGCCCCAGCATTTT.

The rearrangement uses TRBV6-5 and TRBJ2-3; 11 bases agree with TRBD2. With 4 bases clipped from V and 6 bases from J, the junction kept 0 bases outside the gene matches. This CDR3 is built from 13 residues. Germline V lookup: CDR1 MNHEY, CDR2 SVGAGI. CDR3 in amino acids: CASSLAGGDTQYF. The CDR3 DNA is TGTGCCAGCAGTTTAGCGGGGGGGGATACGCAGTATTTT.

The CDR3 region has the DNA TGTGCCAGCAGCCTGCGGGGGCGCGAGCAGTACGTC. This codes for CASSLRGREQYV. The chain links TRBV5-6 to TRBJ2-7; possible D gene TRBD2, 7 bases. The CDR3 is made up of 12 amino acids. The germline V and J ends were trimmed by 4 bases and 6 bases, with 11 bases remaining between them. Germline V gene data show CDR1 as SGHDT and CDR2 as YYEEEE.

The J gene is TRBJ2-5, the V gene TRBV6-1; 7 bases are shared with TRBD1. The J segment lost 5 bases and the V segment lost 2 bases, leaving 5 bases of the junction unmatched. The CDR3 has 14 residues. Germline CDR1 is MNHNS and CDR2 is SASEGT. CDR3 bases: TGTGCCAGCAGTGAAATAGGGACAGCTGAGACCCAGTACTTC. Protein: CASSEIGTAETQYF.

This clone was recorded only once. The J gene is TRBJ1-2, the V gene TRBV4-2; 7 positions match TRBD1. The germline V gene encodes CDR1 LGHNA and CDR2 YNFKEQ. J gave up 1 base and V 1 base, and 6 bases lay outside the gene matches. The CDR3 spans 16 residues. As DNA, the CDR3 is TGTGCCAGCAGCCAAGTTACCCAGGGGGGTAACTATGGCTACACCTTC. Protein product: CASSQVTQGGNYGYTF.

The CDR3: CASSPAEAGNQPQHF. CDR3 coding DNA: TGTGCCAGCTCACCGGCCGAGGCGGGCAATCAGCCCCAGCATTTT. This chain joins TRBV18 and TRBJ1-5, with D unresolved. The V gene's germline CDR1 is KGHSH and CDR2 LQKENI. CDR3 length: 15 residues. V lost 3 bases and J 2 bases, leaving 11 bases between the germline ends.

This sequence joins TRBV19 and TRBJ2-1; D is ambiguous. Germline CDR1 is LNHDA and CDR2 is SQIVND (reference sequence). This CDR3 is 16 amino acids long. The V end lost 4 bases, the J end lost 0 bases, and 13 bases lay between the germline ends. CDR3: CASSTLSLSSYNEQFF. The CDR3 DNA sequence: TGTGCCAGTAGTACACTTAGCCTAAGCTCCTACAATGAGCAGTTCTTC.

The chain couples TRBV27 to TRBJ2-5; 13 bases align to TRBD2. Looked up from germline, CDR1 is MNHEY and CDR2 is SMNVEV (reference sequence). V lost 5 bases and J lost 3; bases outside the gene matches: 3. This CDR3 has 15 amino acids. CDR3 nucleotides: TGTGCCAGCAGTCCAGGGACTAGCGGGGAAGAGACCCAGTACTTC. Translating it yields CASSPGTSGEETQYF.

This clone appeared once. The rearrangement uses TRBV7-6 and TRBJ2-3, with a weak D call TRBD2 (5 bases). Germline values: CDR1 SGHVS, CDR2 FNYEAQ. The ends were cut back, 3 bases at V and 2 bases at J, with 12 bases in the middle. The CDR3 is 15 residues long. This chain's CDR3 is CASSLRELLTDTQYF. CDR3 sequence (DNA): TGTGCCAGCAGCTTGAGGGAACTCCTCACAGATACGCAGTATTTT.

This chain links TRBV5-5 with TRBJ1-6, with 8 positions matching TRBD1. Germline V lookup: CDR1 SGHKS, CDR2 YYEKEE (reference sequence). This CDR3 region has 14 residues. J gave up 8 bases and V 2 bases, and 3 bases lay outside the gene matches. This chain's CDR3 is CASSFRGQDSPLHF. CDR3 DNA sequence: TGTGCCAGCAGCTTCAGGGGGCAGGATTCACCCCTCCACTTT.

The rearrangement joins TRBV13 to TRBJ2-5, with 10 bases matching TRBD1. The J segment lost 3 bases and the V segment lost 4 bases, leaving 2 bases of the junction unmatched. The CDR3 consists of 14 residues. Germline V lookup: CDR1 PRHDT, CDR2 FYEKMQ (reference sequence). The CDR3 sequence: CASSSGTGEETQYF. The CDR3 DNA reads as TGTGCCAGCAGCTCCGGGACAGGGGAAGAGACCCAGTACTTC.

The genes are TRBV4-1 and TRBJ2-5; TRBD2 matches at 11 bases. With V trimmed by 1 base and J by 0 bases, 1 base remained unmatched. Germline values: CDR1 MGHRA, CDR2 YSYEKL. This CDR3 region has 16 residues. The CDR3 reads CASSQGLAGYQETQYF. In nucleotides, the CDR3 is TGCGCCAGCAGCCAAGGACTAGCGGGGTACCAAGAGACCCAGTACTTC.

The chain recombines TRBV30 with TRBJ1-6, with 7 positions matching TRBD1. The germline V gene encodes CDR1 GTSNPN and CDR2 SVGIG (reference sequence). The CDR3 runs to 14 residues. Trimming removed 3 bases from V and 8 bases from J; junction bases left unmatched: 7. CDR3 region: CAWSPRGLDSPLHF. The CDR3 nucleotides read TGTGCCTGGAGCCCTAGGGGGCTGGATTCACCCCTCCACTTT. The variable domain in full, completed from reference TRBV30 and TRBJ1-6, reads SQTIHQWPATLVQPVGSPLSLECTVEGTSNPNLYWYRQAAGRGLQLLFYSVGIGQISSEVPQNLSASRPQDRQFILSSKKLLLSDSGFYLCAWSPRGLDSPLHFGNGTRLTVT.

The count of this clone is one. The sample contains more than one DNA sequence encoding this CDR3. This chain connects TRBV19 to TRBJ1-1; D perhaps matches TRBD1 (5 bases). V gave up 3 bases and J gave up 3 bases, with 8 bases separating them. CDR1 and CDR2 (germline): LNHDA, SQIVND (reference sequence). This CDR3 is built from 13 residues. The CDR3 sequence: CASSIGGYTEAFF. For the CDR3, the DNA is TGTGCCAGTAGTATCGGGGGGTACACTGAAGCTTTCTTT.

The chain couples TRBV5-1 to TRBJ1-3; 7 nucleotides agree with TRBD1. This CDR3 spans 16 amino acids. Trimming took 2 bases from V and 0 from J; bases not matched to a gene: 5. Germline values: CDR1 SGHRS, CDR2 YFSETQ. CDR3 protein: CASSLGTATSGNTIYF. In DNA, the CDR3 is TGCGCCAGCAGCTTAGGGACAGCCACCTCTGGAAACACCATATATTTT.